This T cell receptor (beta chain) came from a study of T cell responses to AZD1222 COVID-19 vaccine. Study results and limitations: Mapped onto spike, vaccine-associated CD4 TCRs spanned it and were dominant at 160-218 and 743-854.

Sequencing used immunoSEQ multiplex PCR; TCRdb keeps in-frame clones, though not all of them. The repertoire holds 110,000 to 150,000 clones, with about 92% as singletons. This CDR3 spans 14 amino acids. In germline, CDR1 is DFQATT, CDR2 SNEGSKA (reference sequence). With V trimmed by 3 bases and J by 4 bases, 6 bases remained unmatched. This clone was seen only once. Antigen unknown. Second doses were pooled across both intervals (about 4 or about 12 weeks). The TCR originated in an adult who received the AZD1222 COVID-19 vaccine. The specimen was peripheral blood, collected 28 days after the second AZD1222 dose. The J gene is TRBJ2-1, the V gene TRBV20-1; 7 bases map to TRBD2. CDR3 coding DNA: TGCAGTGCTAGTTGGGCTAGCGGATACAATGAGCAGTTCTTC. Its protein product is CSASWASGYNEQFF.